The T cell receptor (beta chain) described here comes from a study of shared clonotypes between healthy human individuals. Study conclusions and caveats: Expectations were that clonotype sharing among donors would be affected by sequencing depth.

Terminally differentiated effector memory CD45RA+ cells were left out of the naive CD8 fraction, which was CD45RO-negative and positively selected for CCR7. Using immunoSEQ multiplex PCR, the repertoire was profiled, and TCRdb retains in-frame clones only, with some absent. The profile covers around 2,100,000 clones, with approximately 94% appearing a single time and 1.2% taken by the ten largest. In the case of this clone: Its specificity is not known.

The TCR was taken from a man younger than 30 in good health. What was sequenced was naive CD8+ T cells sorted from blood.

CDR3 sequence reads: CASSLDRGNGYTF. CDR3 bases: TGTGCCAGCAGTTTGGACAGGGGAAATGGCTACACCTTC. This chain links TRBV27 with TRBJ1-2; 9 positions match TRBD1. With V trimmed by 3 bases and J by 6 bases, 2 bases remained unmatched. This CDR3 has 13 residues. The germline V gene encodes CDR1 MNHEY and CDR2 SMNVEV (reference sequence).